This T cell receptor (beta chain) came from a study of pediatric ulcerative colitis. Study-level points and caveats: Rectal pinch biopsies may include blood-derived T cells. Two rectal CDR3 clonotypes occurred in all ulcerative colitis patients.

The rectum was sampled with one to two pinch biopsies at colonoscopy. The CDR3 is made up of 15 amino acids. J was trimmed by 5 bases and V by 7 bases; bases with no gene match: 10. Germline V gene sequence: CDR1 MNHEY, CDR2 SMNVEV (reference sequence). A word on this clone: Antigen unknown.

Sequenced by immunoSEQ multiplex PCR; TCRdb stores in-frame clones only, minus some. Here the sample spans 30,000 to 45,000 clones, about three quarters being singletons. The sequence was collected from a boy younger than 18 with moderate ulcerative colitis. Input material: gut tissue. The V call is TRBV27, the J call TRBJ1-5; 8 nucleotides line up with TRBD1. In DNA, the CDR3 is TGTGCCAGCACATCAGGGACAGGAAAAGATCAGCCCCAGCATTTT. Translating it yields CASTSGTGKDQPQHF.